This TCR beta chain came from a study of blood T cell repertoires in COVID-19. Study-level information: COVID-19 samples collected from the United States, Italy and Spain covered acute and convalescent phases. PBMCs, B-cell-depleted T cells, or T cells were the source of the cDNA or gDNA that made up the material.

The J segment lost 2 bases and the V segment lost 8 bases, leaving 1 base of the junction unmatched. The CDR3 is made up of 12 amino acids. CDR1 is MNHEY and CDR2 is SVGAGI in the germline V gene. Seattle patient enrollment occurred during active infection, with longitudinal follow-up thereafter. Libraries were prepared by immunoSEQ multiplex PCR; TCRdb keeps only in-frame clonotypes and omits some of them. The repertoire has around 370,000 clones, 88% of them found once; the top ten carry 6% to 8.5%. The chain uses TRBV6-5 and TRBJ2-7; 9 positions agree with TRBD1. The sequencing input was peripheral blood. This sequence was found in a woman aged 70-85 years with COVID-19, enrolled during active disease. CDR3 in DNA: TGTGCCAGCGGGGACAGGGCCTACGAGCAGTACTTC. It codes for CASGDRAYEQYF.